Following are 10 T cell receptor beta chains from one sample sequenced in a study of blood T cell dynamics during melanoma immunotherapy. TCRdb keeps only in-frame clones here, not all; method: immunoSEQ multiplex PCR. This table holds about 3,400 clones, 95% to 98% found once. The time point is: pre-treatment baseline. Source: effector memory CD8+ T cells from blood, taken from a patient treated with checkpoint blockade. These receptor sequences come from a human donor with melanoma.

This clone was counted a single time. The chain uses TRBV7-9 and TRBJ1-2; TRBD1 might be the D (5 bases). This CDR3 contains 16 residues. Deletions cut 5 bases from V and 4 bases from J, with 20 bases between. From germline, CDR1 is SEHNR and CDR2 FQNEAQ (reference sequence). CDR3 coding DNA: TGTGCCAGCAGCGCCCCCCTCCCAGGGCCCAGCTATGGCTACACCTTC. This gives the protein CASSAPLPGPSYGYTF.

V is TRBV5-1 and J is TRBJ2-3; D not certain. The CDR3 is 15 residues long. CDR1 and CDR2 from the germline V gene are SGHRS and YFSETQ. The V end was cut by 3 bases, the J end by 0 bases, with 11 bases between. The CDR3 DNA reads TGCGCCAGCAGCTCGGACGGTTCTAGCACAGATACGCAGTATTTT. Protein: CASSSDGSSTDTQYF.

V is TRBV4-3 and J is TRBJ2-7, with 9 bases matching TRBD1. V shed 2 bases and J 0 bases; nucleotides not matched to a gene: 8. The CDR3 covers 17 residues. Germline loops: CDR1 LGHNA, CDR2 YSLEER. Here the CDR3 reads CASSQTGTGSGSYEQYF. The CDR3 bases are TGCGCCAGCAGCCAAACCGGGACAGGGAGCGGCTCCTACGAGCAGTACTTC.

The V call is TRBV6-6, the J call TRBJ1-1; D gene ambiguous. The germline V gene encodes CDR1 MNHNY and CDR2 SVGAGI (reference sequence). The CDR3 is 11 residues long. V lost 5 bases and J 6 bases, leaving 7 bases between the germline ends. CDR3 in amino acids: CASSHGPEAFF. CDR3 DNA: TGTGCCAGCAGTCACGGCCCTGAAGCTTTCTTT.

The rearrangement uses TRBV11-2 and TRBJ2-1, with TRBD2 matching over 11 bases. Germline V gene data show CDR1 as SGHAT and CDR2 as FQNNGV. Trimming removed 5 bases from V and 5 bases from J; junction bases left unmatched: 5. The CDR3 is 15 amino acids. DNA of the CDR3: TGTGCCAGCAGCAATGTAGCGGGAGGGAACAATGAGCAGTTCTTC. This codes for CASSNVAGGNNEQFF.

CDR3 bases: TGTGCCAGCAGTGAACGGCAGTTCTATGGCTACACCTTC. Translation gives CASSERQFYGYTF. The V call is TRBV25-1, the J call TRBJ1-2; D not certain. Germline V gene sequence: CDR1 MGHDK, CDR2 SYGVNS. The CDR3 extends over 13 amino acids. V lost 2 bases to trimming and J lost 4 bases, with 8 bases between them.

V gene TRBV5-4 combines with J gene TRBJ2-5; perhaps D is TRBD1 or TRBD2 (5 bases each). The germline CDR1 and CDR2 sequences are SGHNT and YYREEE (reference sequence). Trimming removed 1 base at V and 5 bases at J, with 9 bases between. This CDR3 has 13 amino acids. The CDR3: CASSLWGFETQYF. The DNA for the CDR3 is TGTGCCAGCAGCTTGTGGGGGTTCGAGACCCAGTACTTC.

CDR3 nucleotides: TGTGCCAGCAGCTCACACTTTGGGGGATCCGGGGAGCTGTTTTTT. Its translation is CASSSHFGGSGELFF. The chain has TRBV7-3 and TRBJ2-2, with D perhaps assigned TRBD1 or TRBD2 (5 bases each). Germline assignment: CDR1 SGHTA and CDR2 FQGTGA. V gave up 4 bases and J gave up 6 bases, with 15 bases separating them. The CDR3 sequence is 15 residues long.

The rearrangement uses TRBV9 and TRBJ2-1, with TRBD2 identical over 11 bases. Per the germline V gene, CDR1 is SGDLS and CDR2 is YYNGEE. V was clipped by 2 bases and J by 10 bases; unmatched bases: 8. The CDR3 covers 15 residues. DNA of the CDR3: TGTGCCAGCAGCGTGACCGGGACTAGCGGTGAGGAGCAGTTCTTC. It codes for CASSVTGTSGEEQFF.

The CDR3 region is CASTYTGHSYEQYF. DNA for the CDR3: TGTGCCAGCACGTATACAGGACACTCCTACGAGCAGTACTTC. This chain links TRBV16 with TRBJ2-7; a possible D gene is TRBD1 (5 bases). Germline CDR1 is KGHSY and CDR2 is FQNENV. V shed 7 bases and J shed 0 bases, with 13 bases lying between them. The CDR3 runs to 14 residues.